This T cell receptor (beta chain) was recovered during a study of T cells expressing NK-cell markers. The CDR3 sequence is 14 residues long. Germline CDR1 and CDR2: SGHNT and YENEEA. Details on this clonotype: Its antigen is not known.

Notes on the study in general: Where a handful of donors were concerned, these clonotypes also led the CD3+CD56-NKG2C+ fraction. The HCMV specificity of the expanded NKG2C+ T cell clones stayed unresolved.

For TCR beta, cDNA was produced by 5'RACE template switching with UMIs. TCRdb reworked the 5' RACE reads into one entry per CDR3 protein, no DNA. This sample's table reports about 400,000 distinct CDR3 sequences. Input material: blood T cells: a sorted CD56 or NKG2C T cell subset, CD4+ or CD8+ T cells, or bulk PBMC T cells (not recorded which). This clonotype originated in a woman in her forties or fifties in good health. The chain is built from TRBV11-3 and TRBJ2-3; TCRdb selects TRBD1, and the lack of DNA leaves this call unchecked. CDR3 residues: CASSYPGERYTQYF.